This TCR beta chain was documented in a study of blood T cell repertoires in COVID-19. The assay was immunoSEQ multiplex PCR, and TCRdb's table has in-frame clones only and misses some. The sample holds under 350,000 clones; around 88% are singletons and the top ten take approximately 4.3%. The sample comprised peripheral blood. This sequence was found in a man aged 40-50 years with acute or convalescent COVID-19.

The CDR3, as DNA: TGCGCCAGCAGCCAACGCGGCAGGGTGGGAACTAATGAAAAACTGTTTTTT. This codes for CASSQRGRVGTNEKLFF. The V and J genes are TRBV4-1 and TRBJ1-4, with D maybe TRBD1 (5 bases). CDR3 length: 17 amino acids. Germline V gene data show CDR1 as MGHRA and CDR2 as YSYEKL. V lost 2 bases and J 1 base, leaving 14 bases between the germline ends.